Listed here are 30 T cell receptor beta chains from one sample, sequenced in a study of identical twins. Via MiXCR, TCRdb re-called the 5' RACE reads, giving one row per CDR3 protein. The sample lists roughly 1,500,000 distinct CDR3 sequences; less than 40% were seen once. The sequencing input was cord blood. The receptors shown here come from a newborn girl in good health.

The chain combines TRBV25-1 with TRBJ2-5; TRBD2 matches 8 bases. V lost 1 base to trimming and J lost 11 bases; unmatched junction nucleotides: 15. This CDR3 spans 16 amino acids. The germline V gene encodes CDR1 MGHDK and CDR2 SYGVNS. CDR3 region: CASSEFPSGSFGGQYF. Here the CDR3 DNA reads TGTGCCAGCAGTGAATTCCCTAGCGGGTCCTTCGGGGGGCAGTACTTC.

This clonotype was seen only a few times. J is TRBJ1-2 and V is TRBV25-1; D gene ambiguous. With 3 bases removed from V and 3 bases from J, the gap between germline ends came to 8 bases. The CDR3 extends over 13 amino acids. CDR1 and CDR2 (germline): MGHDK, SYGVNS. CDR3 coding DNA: TGTGCCAGCAGTGATGAGTGGGACTATGGCTACACCTTC. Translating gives CASSDEWDYGYTF.

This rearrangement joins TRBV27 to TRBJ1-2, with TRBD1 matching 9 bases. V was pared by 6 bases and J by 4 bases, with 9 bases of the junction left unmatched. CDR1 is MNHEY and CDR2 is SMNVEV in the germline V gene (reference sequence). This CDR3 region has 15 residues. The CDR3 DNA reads TGTGCCAGCAGGACTTCGGGACAGGGACCCTATGGCTACACCTTC. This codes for CASRTSGQGPYGYTF.

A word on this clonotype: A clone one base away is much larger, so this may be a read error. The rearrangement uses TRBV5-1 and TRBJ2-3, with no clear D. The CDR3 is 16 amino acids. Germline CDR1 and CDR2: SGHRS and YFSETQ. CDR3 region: CASNLGVGSSTDTQYF. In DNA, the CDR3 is TGCGCCAGCAACTTGGGCGTTGGCAGTAGCACAGATACGCAGTATTTT.

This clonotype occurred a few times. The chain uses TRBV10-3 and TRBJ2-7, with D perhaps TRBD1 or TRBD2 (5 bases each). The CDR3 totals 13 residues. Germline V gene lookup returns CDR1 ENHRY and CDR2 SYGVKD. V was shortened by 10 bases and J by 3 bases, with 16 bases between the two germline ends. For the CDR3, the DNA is TGTGCCACCCTGGGGGAGAGTAGCTACGAGCAGTACTTC. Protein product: CATLGESSYEQYF.

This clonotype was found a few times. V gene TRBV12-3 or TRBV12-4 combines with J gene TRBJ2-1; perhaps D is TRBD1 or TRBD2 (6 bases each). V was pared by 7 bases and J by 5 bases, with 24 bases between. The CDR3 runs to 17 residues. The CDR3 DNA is TGTGCCAGCACCTCTCGCCGGGGGCCCAAAGCTAACAATGAGCAGTTCTTC. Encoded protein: CASTSRRGPKANNEQFF.

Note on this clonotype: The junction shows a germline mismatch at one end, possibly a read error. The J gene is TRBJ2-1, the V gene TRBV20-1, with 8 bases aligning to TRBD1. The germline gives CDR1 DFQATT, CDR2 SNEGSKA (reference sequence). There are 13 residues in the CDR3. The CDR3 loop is CSAKDRAYNERFF. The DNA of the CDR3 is TGCAGTGCTAAGGACAGGGCCTACAATGAGCGGTTCTTC.

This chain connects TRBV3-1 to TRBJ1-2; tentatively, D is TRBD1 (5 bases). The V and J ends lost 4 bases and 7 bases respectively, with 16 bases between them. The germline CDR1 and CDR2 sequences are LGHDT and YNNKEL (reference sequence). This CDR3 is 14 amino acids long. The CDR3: CASSPLTASRGYTF. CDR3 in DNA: TGTGCCAGCAGCCCCCTGACAGCGTCTCGTGGCTACACCTTC.

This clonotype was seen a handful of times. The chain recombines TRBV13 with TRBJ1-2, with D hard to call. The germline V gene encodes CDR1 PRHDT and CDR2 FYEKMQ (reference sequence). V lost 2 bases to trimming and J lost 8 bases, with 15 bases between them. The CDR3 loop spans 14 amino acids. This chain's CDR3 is CASSLSGVPVGYTF. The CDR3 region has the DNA TGTGCCAGCAGCTTAAGCGGAGTCCCCGTAGGCTACACCTTC.

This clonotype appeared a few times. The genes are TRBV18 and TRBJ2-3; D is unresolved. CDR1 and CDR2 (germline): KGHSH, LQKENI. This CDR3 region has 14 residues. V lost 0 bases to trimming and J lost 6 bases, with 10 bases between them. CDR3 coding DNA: TGTGCCAGCTCACCACCTCGGGCCCTGGATACGCAGTATTTT. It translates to CASSPPRALDTQYF.

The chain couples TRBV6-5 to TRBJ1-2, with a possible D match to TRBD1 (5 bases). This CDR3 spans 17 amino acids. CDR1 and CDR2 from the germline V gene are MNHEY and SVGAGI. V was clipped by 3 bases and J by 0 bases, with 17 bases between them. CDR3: CASSYVPGKVANYGYTF. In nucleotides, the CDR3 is TGTGCCAGCAGTTATGTCCCAGGGAAGGTGGCTAACTATGGCTACACCTTC.

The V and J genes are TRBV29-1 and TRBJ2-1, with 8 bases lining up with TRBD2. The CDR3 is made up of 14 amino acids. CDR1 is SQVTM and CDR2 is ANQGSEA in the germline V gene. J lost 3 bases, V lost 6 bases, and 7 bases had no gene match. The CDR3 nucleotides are TGCAGCGTCCCCCGGGGGGGGAGCTACAATGAGCAGTTCTTC. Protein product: CSVPRGGSYNEQFF.

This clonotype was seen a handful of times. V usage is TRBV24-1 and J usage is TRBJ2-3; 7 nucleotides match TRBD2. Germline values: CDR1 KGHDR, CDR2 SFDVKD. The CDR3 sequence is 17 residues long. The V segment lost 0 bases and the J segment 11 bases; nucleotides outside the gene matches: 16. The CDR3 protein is CATSDLPRGSERTRQYF. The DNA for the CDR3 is TGTGCCACCAGTGATTTGCCCCGGGGCAGTGAGAGGACTAGGCAGTATTTT.

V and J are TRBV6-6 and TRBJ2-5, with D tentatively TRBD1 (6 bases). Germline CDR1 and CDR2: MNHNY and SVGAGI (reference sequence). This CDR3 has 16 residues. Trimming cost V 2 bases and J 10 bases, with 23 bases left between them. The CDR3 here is CASSYRVTGFPYDQYF. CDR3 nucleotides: TGTGCCAGCAGTTACAGGGTTACAGGGTTCCCCTACGACCAGTACTTC.

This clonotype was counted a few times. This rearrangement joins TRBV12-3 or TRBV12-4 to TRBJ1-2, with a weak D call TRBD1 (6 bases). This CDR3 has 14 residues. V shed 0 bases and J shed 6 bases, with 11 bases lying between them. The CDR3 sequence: CASSLAQGMNGYTF. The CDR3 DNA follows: TGTGCCAGCAGTTTAGCTCAGGGGATGAATGGCTACACCTTC.

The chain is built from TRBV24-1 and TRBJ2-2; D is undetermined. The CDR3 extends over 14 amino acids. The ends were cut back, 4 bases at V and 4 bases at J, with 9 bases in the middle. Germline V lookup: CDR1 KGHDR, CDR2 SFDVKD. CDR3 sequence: CATSDPITTGELFF. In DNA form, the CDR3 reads TGTGCCACCAGTGACCCCATCACCACCGGGGAGCTGTTTTTT.

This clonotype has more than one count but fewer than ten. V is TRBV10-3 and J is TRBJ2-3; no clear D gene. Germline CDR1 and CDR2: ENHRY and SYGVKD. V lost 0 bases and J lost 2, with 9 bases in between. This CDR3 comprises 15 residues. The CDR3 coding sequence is TGTGCCATCAGTGAGTCGGTCGGTTCCACAGATACGCAGTATTTT. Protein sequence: CAISESVGSTDTQYF.

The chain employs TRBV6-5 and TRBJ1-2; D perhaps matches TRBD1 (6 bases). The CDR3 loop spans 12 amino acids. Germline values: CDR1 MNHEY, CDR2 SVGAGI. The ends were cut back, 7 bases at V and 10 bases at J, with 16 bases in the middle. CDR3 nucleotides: TGTGCCAGCACCCAGGGGCGTGAAGTCTACACCTTC. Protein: CASTQGREVYTF.

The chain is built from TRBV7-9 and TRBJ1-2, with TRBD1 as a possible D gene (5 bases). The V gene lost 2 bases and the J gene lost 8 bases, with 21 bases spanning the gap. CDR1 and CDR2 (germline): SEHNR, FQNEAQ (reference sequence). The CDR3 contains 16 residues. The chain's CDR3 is CASSLYTAGTYKGYTF. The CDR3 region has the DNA TGTGCCAGCAGCTTATATACCGCCGGGACCTATAAGGGCTACACCTTC.

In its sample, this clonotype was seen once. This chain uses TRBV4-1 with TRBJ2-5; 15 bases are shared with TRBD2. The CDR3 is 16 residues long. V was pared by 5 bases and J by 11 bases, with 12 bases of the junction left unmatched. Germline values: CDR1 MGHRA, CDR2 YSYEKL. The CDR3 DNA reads TGCGCCAGCAGCATGCCGGGACTAGCGGGAGGAGTTGAGCAGTACTTC. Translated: CASSMPGLAGGVEQYF.

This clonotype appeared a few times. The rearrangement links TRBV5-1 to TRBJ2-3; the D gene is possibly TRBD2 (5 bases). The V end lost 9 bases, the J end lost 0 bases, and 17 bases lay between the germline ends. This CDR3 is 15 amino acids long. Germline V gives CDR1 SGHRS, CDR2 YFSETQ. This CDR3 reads CATTEGRSSTDTQYF. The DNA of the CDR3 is TGCGCCACCACTGAGGGAAGGTCTAGCACAGATACGCAGTATTTT.

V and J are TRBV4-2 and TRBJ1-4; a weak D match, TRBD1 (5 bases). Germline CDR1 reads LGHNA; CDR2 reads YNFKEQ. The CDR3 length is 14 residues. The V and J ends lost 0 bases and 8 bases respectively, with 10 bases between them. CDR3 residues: CASSQERAGEKLFF. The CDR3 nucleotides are TGTGCCAGCAGCCAAGAAAGGGCAGGGGAAAAACTGTTTTTT.

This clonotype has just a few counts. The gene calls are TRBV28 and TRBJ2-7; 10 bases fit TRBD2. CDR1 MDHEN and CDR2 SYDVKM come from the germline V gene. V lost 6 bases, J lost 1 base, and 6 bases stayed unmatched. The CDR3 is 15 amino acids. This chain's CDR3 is CASRLAGVGSYEQYF. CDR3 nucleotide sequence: TGTGCCAGCAGGCTAGCGGGAGTCGGGTCCTACGAGCAGTACTTC. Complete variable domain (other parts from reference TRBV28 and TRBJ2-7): DVKVTQSSRYLVKRTGEKVFLECVQDMDHENMFWYRQDPGLGLRLIYFSYDVKMKEKGDIPEGYSVSREKKERFSLILESASTNQTSMYLCASRLAGVGSYEQYFGPGTRLTVT.

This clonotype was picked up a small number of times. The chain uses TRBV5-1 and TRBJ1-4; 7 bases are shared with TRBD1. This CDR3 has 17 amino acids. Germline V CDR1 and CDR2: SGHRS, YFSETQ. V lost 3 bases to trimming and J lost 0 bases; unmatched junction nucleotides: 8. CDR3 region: CASSSTTGSATNEKLFF. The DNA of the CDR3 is TGCGCCAGCAGCTCAACGACAGGGTCCGCAACTAATGAAAAACTGTTTTTT.

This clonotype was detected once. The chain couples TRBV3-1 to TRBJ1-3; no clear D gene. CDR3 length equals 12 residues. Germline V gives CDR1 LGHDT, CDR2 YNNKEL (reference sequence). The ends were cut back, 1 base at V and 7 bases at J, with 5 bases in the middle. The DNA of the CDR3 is TGTGCCAGCAGCCAAGGCACCAACACCATATATTTT. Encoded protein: CASSQGTNTIYF.

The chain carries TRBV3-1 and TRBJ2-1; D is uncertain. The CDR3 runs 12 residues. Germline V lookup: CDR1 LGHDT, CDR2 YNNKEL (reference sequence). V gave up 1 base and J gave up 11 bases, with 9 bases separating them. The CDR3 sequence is CASSQGGGKQFF. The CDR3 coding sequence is TGTGCCAGCAGCCAAGGTGGTGGGAAGCAGTTCTTC.

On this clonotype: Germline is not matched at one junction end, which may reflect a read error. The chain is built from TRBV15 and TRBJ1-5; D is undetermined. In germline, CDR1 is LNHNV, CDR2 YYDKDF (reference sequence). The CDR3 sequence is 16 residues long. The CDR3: CATSRDLRGDNQPQHF. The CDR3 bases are TGCGCCACCAGCAGAGATCTACGGGGTGACAATCAGCCCCAGCATTTT. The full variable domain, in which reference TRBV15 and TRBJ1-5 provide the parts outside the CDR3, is DAMVIQNPRYQVTQFGKPVTLSCSQTLNHNVMYWYQQKSSQAPKLLFHYYDKDFNNEADTPDNFQSRRPNTSFCFLDIRSPGLGDTAMYLCATSRDLRGDNQPQHFGDGTRLSIL.

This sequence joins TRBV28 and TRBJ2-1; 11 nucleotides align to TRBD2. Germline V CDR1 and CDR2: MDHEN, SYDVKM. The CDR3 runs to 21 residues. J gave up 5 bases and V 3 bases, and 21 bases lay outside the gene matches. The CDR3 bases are TGTGCCAGCAGTTTCCTTAAGACTAGCGGGATCGGCGTGCGCCTCAACAATGAGCAGTTCTTC. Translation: CASSFLKTSGIGVRLNNEQFF.

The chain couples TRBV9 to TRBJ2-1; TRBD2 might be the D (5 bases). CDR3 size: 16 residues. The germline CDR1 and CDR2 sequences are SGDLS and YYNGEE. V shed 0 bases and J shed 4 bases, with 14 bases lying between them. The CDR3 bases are TGTGCCAGCAGCGTAGTGCCGCTAGCCGGTTACAATGAGCAGTTCTTC. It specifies CASSVVPLAGYNEQFF.

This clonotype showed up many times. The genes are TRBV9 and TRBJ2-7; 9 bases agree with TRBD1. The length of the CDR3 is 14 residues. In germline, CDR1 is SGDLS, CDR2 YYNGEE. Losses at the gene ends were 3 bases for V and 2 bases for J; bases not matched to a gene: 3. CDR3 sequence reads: CASSAGQGPYEQYF. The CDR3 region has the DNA TGTGCCAGCAGCGCGGGACAGGGCCCCTACGAGCAGTACTTC.